A selection of T cell receptor beta chains follows, all from one sample in a study of blood T cell repertoires in COVID-19. The protocol was immunoSEQ multiplex PCR, while the TCRdb copy is restricted to in-frame clones and leaves out a portion. The table shows about 120,000 clones, with around 88% occurring only once. Sequences were obtained from peripheral blood. Every receptor here comes from a man aged 55 to 70 with COVID-19, enrolled during active disease. Each CDR3 is given with its conserved first and last residue. Clone sizes are given selectively: once, few, many, or a class where the clone is expanded.

clone size	V gene	J gene	CDR3 protein
NA	TRBV7-3	TRBJ1-6	CASSPTGGSNSPLHF
NA	TRBV25-1	TRBJ1-6	CASSKTAARSPLHF
NA	TRBV29-1	TRBJ2-1	CSVEDRRGSSYNEQFF
NA	TRBV6-5	TRBJ2-5	CASSYQGSWETQYF
NA	TRBV2	TRBJ2-2	CASELRTGELFF
NA	TRBV5-6	TRBJ1-4	CASSLGGATNEKLFF
NA	TRBV7-6	TRBJ1-1	CASSLGLGGNTEAFF
few	TRBV6-5	TRBJ2-3	CASSQTGGFTDTQYF
NA	TRBV28	TRBJ1-2	CASRPQGDSGYTF
NA	TRBV18	TRBJ2-7	CASSPGLGNEQYF